This is a list of T cell receptor beta chains from one sample in a study of blood T cell repertoires in COVID-19. Sequencing used immunoSEQ multiplex PCR; TCRdb keeps in-frame clones, though not all of them. This sample has roughly 30,000 clones, with roughly 87% found just once. The sample was peripheral blood. These TCRs come from a human donor in a cohort sampled during active COVID-19. The CDR3 runs from the conserved cysteine through the conserved F or W. A D gene is named only where the DNA matches it firmly. Clone sizes are given selectively: once, few, many, or a class where the clone is expanded.

>-|TRBJ2-2|TRBV2|TRBD2
TGTGCCAGCACCGATACTAGCGGGAGCTACACCGGGGAGCTGTTTTTT
CASTDTSGSYTGELFF
>-|TRBJ1-2|TRBV9|-
TGTGCCAGCAGCGTGCCCGGGAGATATGGCTACACCTTC
CASSVPGRYGYTF
>-|TRBJ2-7|TRBV7-2|-
TGTGCCAGCAGCTTGGGCAGTCCCCGCGAGCAGTACTTC
CASSLGSPREQYF
>-|TRBJ2-7|TRBV18|TRBD1
TGTGCCAGCTCACCAGGGGGACAGGGCATCTACGAGCAGTACTTC
CASSPGGQGIYEQYF
>-|TRBJ2-1|TRBV9|TRBD2
TGTGCCAGCAGCGACTTACGGACTAGTTCCTACAATGAGCAGTTCTTC
CASSDLRTSSYNEQFF
>-|TRBJ2-1|TRBV5-1|-
TGCGCCAGCAGCTTCCAGGAAGAGCAGTTCTTC
CASSFQEEQFF
>-|TRBJ1-3|TRBV7-9|-
TGTGCCCTAAACGGTGGCTCTGGAAACACCATATATTTT
CALNGGSGNTIYF
>-|TRBJ2-7|TRBV18|-
TGTGCCAGCTCACCACAAAGACTAACAACCTACGAGCAGTACTTC
CASSPQRLTTYEQYF
>-|TRBJ2-5|TRBV18|TRBD1
TGTGCCAGCTCACCCGGGACAGGGCCGGGGGAGACCCAGTACTTC
CASSPGTGPGETQYF
>-|TRBJ1-3|TRBV2|TRBD1
TGTGCCAGCAGTGAACGGGAACAGGGGGAAAACACCATATATTTT
CASSEREQGENTIYF
>-|TRBJ2-1|TRBV5-4|-
TGTGCCAGCAGCTTGGCCAGGGTCGACAATGAGCAGTTCTTC
CASSLARVDNEQFF
>-|TRBJ2-3|TRBV29-1|TRBD2
TGCAGCGTTGCCGTTCATACTAGCGGTAGCACAGATACGCAGTATTTT
CSVAVHTSGSTDTQYF
>-|TRBJ1-5|TRBV24-1|-
TGTGCCACCAGTGATTTGAGCGTTGATCAGCCCCAGCATTTT
CATSDLSVDQPQHF
>-|TRBJ1-1|TRBV12-3/TRBV12-4|-
TGTGCCAGCAGTTTGGTCCCCCGGGGAGCTTTCTTT
CASSLVPRGAFF
>-|TRBJ1-3|TRBV12-3/TRBV12-4|-
TGTGCCAGCAGTCCAAACTCTGGAAACACCATATATTTT
CASSPNSGNTIYF
>-|TRBJ2-3|TRBV6-5|TRBD2
TGTGCCAGCGGAGCGGGGGGGACAGATACGCAGTATTTT
CASGAGGTDTQYF
>-|TRBJ2-7|TRBV14|TRBD1
TGTGCCAGCAGCCAAGGGGACAGGGCCCTTGGGGAGCAGTACTTC
CASSQGDRALGEQYF
>-|TRBJ2-1|TRBV4-1|TRBD2
TGCGCCAGCAGCCAAGCTTATGGACTAGCGGGGGATGAGCAGTTCTTC
CASSQAYGLAGDEQFF
>-|TRBJ2-3|TRBV21-1|-
TGTGCCAGCGGTATAACCGGGGTAGATACGCAGTATTTT
CASGITGVDTQYF
>-|TRBJ2-3|TRBV6-2/TRBV6-3|TRBD2
TGTGCCAGCAGTGATGCGGGAGGGGGCACAGATACGCAGTATTTT
CASSDAGGGTDTQYF
>-|TRBJ1-3|TRBV11-3|-
TGTGCCAGCAGCTTAGATCCAGGAAACACCATATATTTT
CASSLDPGNTIYF
>-|TRBJ1-1|TRBV7-8|-
TGTGCCAGCAGCCCCAGGATCAACACTGAAGCTTTCTTT
CASSPRINTEAFF
>-|TRBJ2-5|TRBV18|TRBD2
TGTGCCAGCTCACCAGTGCGCGGGGGGCAAGAGACCCAGTACTTC
CASSPVRGGQETQYF
>-|TRBJ2-3|TRBV24-1|TRBD2
TGTGCCACCAGTGATCTCGGACTAGCGGGAAGAGATACGCAGTATTTT
CATSDLGLAGRDTQYF
>-|TRBJ1-5|TRBV28|-
TGTGCCAGCAGTTTAAGGGGCTTTTATAGCAATCAGCCCCAGCATTTT
CASSLRGFYSNQPQHF
>once|TRBJ2-1|TRBV5-4|TRBD2
TGTGCCAGCAGCGGGGGAGGGACCGTCTCCTACAATGAGCAGTTCTTC
CASSGGGTVSYNEQFF